These 28 T cell receptor beta chains share one sample of origin, sequenced in a study of Graves' ophthalmopathy and Graves' hyperthyroidism. Researchers took RNA transcripts and amplified TCR beta CDR3 regions from them. HTBI-primed RT-PCR formed the first round, and a multiplex PCR formed the second. TCRdb fed the multiplex PCR reads into MiXCR, producing one record per CDR3 protein. There are hundreds of thousands of distinct CDR3 sequences in the sample; about 20% occur only once, and roughly 7.4% lies in the top ten. Material: peripheral blood. These receptors were collected from a woman between 18 and 30 years old with stable Graves' hyperthyroidism. Some clones in this sample may be carry-over from other donors' samples.

J is TRBJ1-2 and V is TRBV28; TRBD1 matches 10 bases. CDR3 length: 13 amino acids. V lost 4 bases to trimming and J lost 8 bases; unmatched junction nucleotides: 4. Germline CDR1 reads MDHEN; CDR2 reads SYDVKM. CDR3 residues: CASSSTGGRGYTF. The CDR3 DNA is TGTGCCAGCAGTTCGACAGGGGGCCGCGGCTACACCTTC.

The sample holds many counts of this clonotype. V gene TRBV12-3 or TRBV12-4 combines with J gene TRBJ2-6; tentative D call: TRBD1 (6 bases). V lost 8 bases to trimming and J lost 0 bases, with 11 bases between them. The CDR3 contains 15 residues. The chain's CDR3 is CASSGQTSGANVLTF. The CDR3 region has the DNA TGTGCCAGCTCGGGACAAACCTCTGGGGCCAACGTCCTGACTTTC.

Notes on this clonotype: This may arise from a read error, as a much more abundant clone is one base away. The chain combines TRBV6-1 with TRBJ1-2, with 7 bases that match TRBD1. J was trimmed by 4 bases and V by 6 bases; bases with no gene match: 5. This CDR3 is 13 amino acids long. The V gene's germline CDR1 is MNHNS and CDR2 SASEGT. CDR3 sequence: CASRTGQFYGYTF. In DNA form, the CDR3 reads TGTGCCAGCAGAACGGGACAGTTCTATGGCTACACCTTC.

This clonotype was counted at least ten times. The V call is TRBV6-1, the J call TRBJ1-2; 7 bases line up with TRBD1. Germline V gene sequence: CDR1 MNHNS, CDR2 SASEGT. The CDR3 length is 15 residues. The J segment lost 3 bases and the V segment lost 5 bases, leaving 9 bases of the junction unmatched. CDR3 in amino acids: CASSTDRVGDYGYTF. CDR3 in DNA: TGTGCCAGCAGTACAGACAGGGTTGGAGACTATGGCTACACCTTC.

In this sample, this clonotype turned up many times. V gene TRBV4-1 combines with J gene TRBJ2-7; TRBD2 matches at 7 bases. The J segment lost 3 bases and the V segment lost 9 bases, leaving 17 bases of the junction unmatched. Germline CDR1 reads MGHRA; CDR2 reads YSYEKL. This CDR3 contains 16 residues. CDR3 amino acids: CASANTGKRGYYEQYF. In DNA, the CDR3 is TGCGCCAGTGCTAATACCGGAAAGCGGGGATACTACGAGCAGTACTTC.

The chain employs TRBV19 and TRBJ2-7; 8 bases line up with TRBD1. CDR3 length: 14 amino acids. Per germline, CDR1 LNHDA and CDR2 SQIVND (reference sequence). The junction had 4 bases not matched to a gene; V was cut back by 3 bases and J by 3 bases. The CDR3 DNA reads as TGTGCCAGTAGTATCGGGACAGGCTACTACGAGCAGTACTTC. Encoded protein: CASSIGTGYYEQYF.

The gene calls are TRBV6-5 and TRBJ2-7; 8 nucleotides agree with TRBD2. The CDR3 runs to 17 residues. Germline-derived CDR1 and CDR2 are MNHEY and SVGAGI. V shed 0 bases, J shed 0 bases, and the junction held 7 bases outside the gene matches. The CDR3 here is CASSYSSGLGTSYEQYF. The CDR3 region has the DNA TGTGCCAGCAGTTACTCGTCGGGACTAGGGACCTCCTACGAGCAGTACTTC.

This clonotype was seen repeatedly, ten times or more. V and J are TRBV28 and TRBJ2-7; D gene ambiguous. The CDR3 loop spans 11 amino acids. Trimming shortened V by 5 bases and J by 6 bases, and 8 bases separated the two germline ends. Germline V gives CDR1 MDHEN, CDR2 SYDVKM. The CDR3 reads CASSLLAEQYF. For the CDR3, the DNA is TGTGCCAGCAGTCTACTGGCCGAGCAGTACTTC.

This clonotype was picked up one time. The chain combines TRBV12-3 or TRBV12-4 with TRBJ1-6; D call uncertain. Trimming took off 2 bases at V and 7 bases at J, with 9 bases between the two ends. The CDR3 runs to 14 residues. This CDR3 is CASSLLGRNSPLHF. CDR3 nucleotides: TGTGCCAGCAGTTTACTTGGCAGAAATTCACCCCTCCACTTT.

This clonotype was counted many times. The chain uses TRBV30 and TRBJ2-5; D uncertain. The CDR3 is 13 residues long. Germline V gene sequence: CDR1 GTSNPN, CDR2 SVGIG (reference sequence). The germline V and J ends were trimmed by 0 bases and 5 bases, with 10 bases remaining between them. CDR3: CAWSVRATETQYF. The CDR3 nucleotides read TGTGCCTGGAGTGTACGGGCGACTGAGACCCAGTACTTC. Full variable domain (missing parts from reference TRBV30 and TRBJ2-5): SQTIHQWPATLVQPVGSPLSLECTVEGTSNPNLYWYRQAAGRGLQLLFYSVGIGQISSEVPQNLSASRPQDRQFILSSKKLLLSDSGFYLCAWSVRATETQYFGPGTRLLVL.

This clonotype has a count of ten or more. The chain recombines TRBV14 with TRBJ1-3; 7 nucleotides line up with TRBD1. In germline, CDR1 is SGHDN, CDR2 FVKESK. The CDR3 is 17 residues long. With V trimmed by 4 bases and J by 3 bases, 12 bases remained unmatched. DNA of the CDR3: TGTGCCAGCAGCCCATTACCCGGGACAGAGTATGGAAACACCATATATTTT. This gives the protein CASSPLPGTEYGNTIYF.

This clonotype has ten or more counts. V is TRBV6-4 and J is TRBJ1-1, with 9 bases matching TRBD1. Germline-derived CDR1 and CDR2 are MRHNA and SNTAGT. This CDR3 has 17 amino acids. Trimming at V came to 5 bases and at J to 1 base, leaving 11 bases not matched to a gene. The CDR3 DNA reads as TGTGCCAGCAGTCGCTTCGAGCACAGGGGGCGGAACACTGAAGCTTTCTTT. This sequence encodes CASSRFEHRGRNTEAFF.

This clonotype appeared many times. The chain couples TRBV29-1 to TRBJ1-2; 7 bases are shared with TRBD1. The CDR3 consists of 13 residues. Germline-derived CDR1 and CDR2 are SQVTM and ANQGSEA. The V segment lost 4 bases and the J segment 5 bases; nucleotides outside the gene matches: 7. CDR3 sequence (DNA): TGCAGCGTTGCAGGGGGGATTGAGTATGGCTACACCTTC. Translation gives CSVAGGIEYGYTF.

This clonotype was recorded at least ten times. The chain is built from TRBV6-1 and TRBJ2-7; 8 nucleotides align to TRBD1. With V trimmed by 8 bases and J by 3 bases, 6 bases remained unmatched. The CDR3 sequence is 13 residues long. CDR1 is MNHNS and CDR2 is SASEGT in the germline V gene. CDR3 residues: CASQGARIYEQYF. The CDR3 DNA follows: TGTGCCAGCCAGGGGGCCCGCATCTACGAGCAGTACTTC.

This clonotype occurred many times. J is TRBJ1-2 and V is TRBV6-1; D not certain. The CDR3 extends over 11 amino acids. CDR1 and CDR2 from the germline V gene are MNHNS and SASEGT. V gave up 3 bases and J gave up 8 bases, with 7 bases separating them. In DNA, the CDR3 is TGTGCCAGCAGTGACCGAAAAGGCTACACCTTC. This encodes CASSDRKGYTF.

The V call is TRBV28, the J call TRBJ1-2; D is uncertain. V gave up 6 bases and J gave up 2 bases, with 10 bases separating them. The germline gives CDR1 MDHEN, CDR2 SYDVKM. The CDR3 spans 13 residues. The CDR3 bases are TGTGCCAGCAGGGGTCACGGGAACTATGGCTACACCTTC. It yields the protein CASRGHGNYGYTF.

This clonotype was found many times. V gene TRBV20-1 combines with J gene TRBJ1-2; D is perhaps TRBD1 (5 bases). Deletions cut 3 bases from V and 6 bases from J, with 8 bases between. The CDR3 length is 11 residues. Germline CDR1 and CDR2: DFQATT and SNEGSKA (reference sequence). The CDR3 coding sequence is TGCAGTGCTAGGGGGACGGATGGCTACACCTTC. Protein: CSARGTDGYTF.

This rearrangement joins TRBV12-3 or TRBV12-4 to TRBJ1-3, with D unclear. CDR3 size: 13 residues. V gave up 2 bases and J gave up 1 base, with 3 bases separating them. The CDR3 loop reads CASSLFSGNTIYF. The CDR3 bases are TGTGCCAGCAGTTTATTTTCTGGAAACACCATATATTTT.

The rearrangement joins TRBV19 to TRBJ2-5, with a possible D match to TRBD2 (6 bases). V lost 3 bases and J 5 bases, leaving 10 bases between the germline ends. Per the germline V gene, CDR1 is LNHDA and CDR2 is SQIVND (reference sequence). The CDR3 is 13 residues long. CDR3 nucleotides: TGTGCCAGTAGTATTTTCAGCGGGGAGACCCAGTACTTC. This translates into CASSIFSGETQYF.

This clonotype has ten or more counts. CDR3 nucleotide sequence: TGTGCTACAGGGGGGCAGGGCACTGAAGCTTTCTTT. This translates into CATGGQGTEAFF. This chain connects TRBV19 to TRBJ1-1; 8 positions match TRBD1. The CDR3 loop spans 12 amino acids. Looked up from germline, CDR1 is LNHDA and CDR2 is SQIVND (reference sequence).

V gene TRBV11-2 combines with J gene TRBJ2-7, with TRBD1 as a possible D gene (8 bases). V was clipped by 0 bases and J by 4 bases, with 16 bases between them. This CDR3 contains 16 residues. In germline, CDR1 is SGHAT, CDR2 FQNNGV. The CDR3 DNA follows: TGTGCCAGCAGCTTAGATCCCGGACAGGGAGGGTACGAGCAGTACTTC. It encodes CASSLDPGQGGYEQYF.

This clonotype has a handful of counts. This sequence joins TRBV7-2 and TRBJ2-7; D might be TRBD2 (6 bases). V lost 4 bases to trimming and J lost 2 bases, with 12 bases between them. This CDR3 contains 14 residues. In germline, CDR1 is SGHTA, CDR2 FQGNSA. The CDR3 reads CASSYSAGTYEQYF. Written as DNA, the CDR3 is TGTGCCAGCAGCTACTCTGCGGGAACCTACGAGCAGTACTTC.

This clonotype was counted ten times or more. This chain links TRBV14 with TRBJ1-1; D is perhaps TRBD1 (6 bases). This CDR3 contains 13 residues. Trimming stripped 7 bases from V and 6 bases from J, with 15 bases between. CDR1 SGHDN and CDR2 FVKESK come from the germline V gene. The CDR3 sequence: CASTSVGGSEAFF. CDR3 DNA: TGTGCCAGCACCTCGGTAGGGGGATCTGAAGCTTTCTTT. Full variable domain (outside the CDR3, taken from reference TRBV14 and TRBJ1-1): EAGVTQFPSHSVIEKGQTVTLRCDPISGHDNLYWYRRVMGKEIKFLLHFVKESKQDESGMPNNRFLAERTGGTYSTLKVQPAELEDSGVYFCASTSVGGSEAFFGQGTRLTVV.

The rearrangement links TRBV18 to TRBJ1-1; possible D gene TRBD1, 6 bases. Germline CDR1 is KGHSH and CDR2 is LQKENI. The CDR3 has 11 residues. V gave up 8 bases and J gave up 3 bases, with 7 bases separating them. CDR3 sequence: CASKGDTEAFF. CDR3 coding DNA: TGTGCCAGCAAGGGGGACACTGAAGCTTTCTTT. The full variable domain, with the rest looked up from reference TRBV18 and TRBJ1-1, is NAGVMQNPRHLVRRRGQEARLRCSPMKGHSHVYWYRQLPEEGLKFMVYLQKENIIDESGMPKERFSAEFPKEGPSILRIQQVVRGDSAAYFCASKGDTEAFFGQGTRLTVV.

This clonotype appeared many times. The rearrangement links TRBV5-1 to TRBJ1-3; D gene uncertain. V was cut by 4 bases and J by 2 bases, with 10 bases left in between. Germline CDR1 reads SGHRS; CDR2 reads YFSETQ. The CDR3 contains 14 residues. DNA for the CDR3: TGCGCCAGCAGCCTCCCCGGGCCTGGAAACACCATATATTTT. Protein sequence: CASSLPGPGNTIYF.

This clonotype was observed many times. The chain couples TRBV29-1 to TRBJ1-5; 9 bases agree with TRBD1. The V gene's germline CDR1 is SQVTM and CDR2 ANQGSEA. V lost 4 bases, J lost 6 bases, and 4 bases stayed unmatched. The CDR3 contains 13 residues. Written as DNA, the CDR3 is TGCAGCGTTGGGACAGGGGCGGGTCAGCCCCAGCATTTT. Protein product: CSVGTGAGQPQHF. Drawing the rest from reference TRBV29-1 and TRBJ1-5, the complete variable domain is SAVISQKPSRDICQRGTSLTIQCQVDSQVTMMFWYRQQPGQSLTLIATANQGSEATYESGFVIDKFPISRPNLTFSTLTVSNMSPEDSSIYLCSVGTGAGQPQHFGDGTRLSIL.

This clonotype was seen repeatedly, ten times or more. The V gene is TRBV6-1, the J gene TRBJ1-1, with TRBD1 as a possible D gene (5 bases). Per the germline V gene, CDR1 is MNHNS and CDR2 is SASEGT. Trimming removed 6 bases from V and 4 bases from J, with 15 bases in between. The CDR3 covers 14 residues. In DNA form, the CDR3 reads TGTGCCAGCAGGGCCGGGGGGTCCCGCACTGAAGCTTTCTTT. This translates into CASRAGGSRTEAFF.

In its sample, this clonotype was seen many times. V usage is TRBV6-1 and J usage is TRBJ2-5, with 11 positions matching TRBD2. This CDR3 region has 17 residues. Losses at the gene ends were 2 bases for V and 5 bases for J; bases not matched to a gene: 10. Germline V gene lookup returns CDR1 MNHNS and CDR2 SASEGT. This chain's CDR3 is CASSESDVLAGAETQYF. The CDR3 DNA sequence: TGTGCCAGCAGTGAATCTGATGTACTAGCGGGAGCGGAGACCCAGTACTTC.